Each of the 25 T cell receptor beta chains below was sequenced from the same sample in a study of Ad26.COV2.S vaccination and SARS-CoV-2 variants. Sequenced by immunoSEQ multiplex PCR; TCRdb stores in-frame clones only, minus some. This sample has roughly 300,000 clones, with roughly 90% found just once. Documented treatment: some 19 received Ad26.COV2.S at low or high dose, single or two shots; a few received placebo; per-sample allocation not given. Day 63 after the first vaccine or placebo injection was the time point for sampling. This material consisted of peripheral blood, taken in a trial of Ad26.COV2.S vaccine versus placebo. The origin of the receptors is a person between 18 and 65 years old who received the Ad26.COV2.S COVID-19 vaccine or a placebo.

The chain couples TRBV7-2 to TRBJ2-1; a possible D gene is TRBD2 (5 bases). There are 15 residues in the CDR3. Germline assignment: CDR1 SGHTA and CDR2 FQGNSA. V was cut by 6 bases and J by 3 bases, with 15 bases left in between. CDR3 region: CASRLTPGSYNEQFF. The CDR3 nucleotides read TGTGCCAGCAGATTAACTCCGGGGAGCTACAATGAGCAGTTCTTC.

The V gene is TRBV3-1 (or the pseudogene TRBV3-2), the J gene TRBJ2-1; 8 bases line up with TRBD2. The CDR3 contains 17 residues. Germline CDR1 reads LGHDT; CDR2 reads YNNKEL (reference sequence). Losses at the gene ends were 0 bases for V and 2 bases for J; bases not matched to a gene: 6. The CDR3 nucleotides read TGTGCCAGCAGCCAAGATCTAGGCGGGGGGCCCTACAATGAGCAGTTCTTC. Its translation: CASSQDLGGGPYNEQFF.

This sequence joins TRBV6-6 and TRBJ1-1; a possible D gene is TRBD1 (5 bases). CDR1 and CDR2 (germline): MNHNY, SVGAGI (reference sequence). CDR3 size: 16 residues. V was cut by 2 bases and J by 3 bases, with 16 bases left in between. The chain's CDR3 is CASSYPKQGGYTEAFF. The CDR3 nucleotides are TGTGCCAGCAGTTACCCTAAGCAGGGAGGTTACACTGAAGCTTTCTTT.

The V gene is TRBV19, the J gene TRBJ2-1; TRBD1 aligns across 7 bases. The CDR3 spans 14 residues. V trimming: 5 bases; J trimming: 6 bases; junction bases outside the gene matches: 7. CDR1 LNHDA and CDR2 SQIVND come from the germline V gene (reference sequence). The CDR3 reads CASSGTGAGNEQFF. Written as DNA, the CDR3 is TGTGCCAGTAGTGGAACAGGGGCAGGCAATGAGCAGTTCTTC.

This clone was seen a few times. The chain combines TRBV10-3 with TRBJ1-2; 11 bases fit TRBD1. The CDR3 consists of 12 residues. V lost 3 bases and J lost 14; bases outside the gene matches: 5. CDR1 ENHRY and CDR2 SYGVKD come from the germline V gene. The CDR3 DNA follows: TGTGCCATCAGTGAATCCGGGACAGGGGGAACCTTC. The encoded protein is CAISESGTGGTF.

The chain joins TRBV4-3 to TRBJ1-2; D remains unclear. Trimming shortened V by 0 bases and J by 4 bases, and 9 bases separated the two germline ends. The CDR3 length is 14 residues. Germline CDR1 reads LGHNA; CDR2 reads YSLEER. Here the CDR3 reads CASSQDRAGYGYTF. The CDR3 DNA follows: TGCGCCAGCAGCCAAGATAGGGCAGGCTATGGCTACACCTTC.

The chain recombines TRBV3-1 (or the pseudogene TRBV3-2) with TRBJ2-1, with D maybe TRBD2 (5 bases). The germline gives CDR1 LGHDT, CDR2 YNNKEL (reference sequence). V shed 2 bases and J shed 5 bases, with 10 bases lying between them. The CDR3 consists of 14 residues. In DNA, the CDR3 is TGTGCCAGCAGCCAATTCAGCGGCGACAATGAGCAGTTCTTC. Protein sequence: CASSQFSGDNEQFF.

The chain is built from TRBV10-3 and TRBJ1-6; perhaps TRBD1 as D (5 bases). The V end was cut by 2 bases, the J end by 0 bases, with 14 bases between. Germline V gene sequence: CDR1 ENHRY, CDR2 SYGVKD. There are 18 residues in the CDR3. The CDR3 loop reads CAISEPAGGYSYNSPLHF. DNA of the CDR3: TGTGCCATCAGTGAGCCAGCTGGGGGATACTCCTATAATTCACCCCTCCACTTT.

This clone has more than one count but fewer than ten. The chain links TRBV7-9 to TRBJ2-2, with D uncertain. Deletions cut 1 base from V and 0 bases from J, with 12 bases between. The germline CDR1 and CDR2 sequences are SEHNR and FQNEAQ (reference sequence). The CDR3 contains 17 residues. The CDR3 coding sequence is TGTGCCAGCAGCTTAGTGTTTCGGAGCGCGAACACCGGGGAGCTGTTTTTT. As protein: CASSLVFRSANTGELFF. The whole variable domain, remainder taken from reference TRBV7-9 and TRBJ2-2, is DTGVSQNPRHKITKRGQNVTFRCDPISEHNRLYWYRQTLGQGPEFLTYFQNEAQLEKSRLLSDRFSAERPKGSFSTLEIQRTEQGDSAMYLCASSLVFRSANTGELFFGEGSRLTVL.

DNA of the CDR3: TGTGCCAGCAGCCAAGGTACGACACAGACAGGGGCGGGCTACACCTTC. This codes for CASSQGTTQTGAGYTF. The V and J genes are TRBV3-1 (or the pseudogene TRBV3-2) and TRBJ1-2, with 8 bases matching TRBD1. The CDR3 runs 16 residues. V shed 1 base and J 8 bases; nucleotides not matched to a gene: 12. The germline CDR1 and CDR2 sequences are LGHDT and YNNKEL (reference sequence).

CDR3 residues: CASSPPLAGAGEQFF. The CDR3 coding sequence is TGTGCCAGCAGCCCCCCACTAGCGGGTGCGGGTGAGCAGTTCTTC. The V call is TRBV11-3, the J call TRBJ2-1; 9 nucleotides agree with TRBD2. CDR3 size: 15 residues. V gave up 5 bases and J gave up 9 bases; unmatched junction bases: 11. Germline-derived CDR1 and CDR2 are SGHNT and YENEEA. Full variable domain (remainder filled in from reference TRBV11-3 and TRBJ2-1): EAGVVQSPRYKIIEKKQPVAFWCNPISGHNTLYWYLQNLGQGPELLIRYENEEAVDDSQLPKDRFSAERLKGVDSTLKIQPAELGDSAVYLCASSPPLAGAGEQFFGPGTRLTVL.

The chain uses TRBV27 and TRBJ1-1, with 7 bases that match TRBD1. Trimming took 4 bases from V and 1 from J; bases not matched to a gene: 3. The germline gives CDR1 MNHEY, CDR2 SMNVEV (reference sequence). The CDR3 is made up of 14 amino acids. CDR3 nucleotides: TGTGCCAGCAGTTGGGACAGAAGGAACACTGAAGCTTTCTTT. It codes for CASSWDRRNTEAFF.

The V and J genes are TRBV5-1 and TRBJ1-1; D gene uncertain. Germline-derived CDR1 and CDR2 are SGHRS and YFSETQ. The CDR3 runs 15 residues. Trimming cost V 0 bases and J 0 bases, with 9 bases left between them. The CDR3, as DNA: TGCGCCAGCAGCTTGGAGGCCAGCATGAACACTGAAGCTTTCTTT. Amino acid sequence: CASSLEASMNTEAFF.

DNA of the CDR3: TGTGCCAGCAGAATCGGAGATGGTGGGGCCAACGTCCTGACTTTC. Its translation: CASRIGDGGANVLTF. The V gene is TRBV5-8, the J gene TRBJ2-6; no reliable D call. The CDR3 totals 15 residues. The V gene lost 5 bases and the J gene lost 3 bases, with 12 bases spanning the gap. Germline CDR1 and CDR2: SGHTS and YDEGEE.

This sequence joins TRBV7-9 and TRBJ2-5; tentatively, D is TRBD1 (6 bases). V dropped 4 bases and J dropped 5 bases, with 11 bases sitting between them. Germline V gene sequence: CDR1 SEHNR, CDR2 FQNEAQ (reference sequence). The CDR3 loop spans 13 amino acids. The CDR3 DNA sequence: TGTGCCAGCAGCTACGGACAGAAGGAGACCCAGTACTTC. Translating it yields CASSYGQKETQYF.

The chain employs TRBV5-4 and TRBJ1-3; perhaps TRBD1 as D (5 bases). The V end was cut by 0 bases, the J end by 0 bases, with 10 bases between. The V gene's germline CDR1 is SGHNT and CDR2 YYREEE (reference sequence). CDR3 length equals 16 residues. For the CDR3, the DNA is TGTGCCAGCAGCTTGGGCGGGACTTCCTCTGGAAACACCATATATTTT. This translates into CASSLGGTSSGNTIYF.

The gene calls are TRBV7-2 and TRBJ1-2; no firm D call. The ends were cut back, 1 base at V and 3 bases at J, with 9 bases in the middle. This CDR3 comprises 14 residues. From germline, CDR1 is SGHTA and CDR2 FQGNSA. The CDR3 region is CASSLGTPDYGYTF. The CDR3 DNA reads as TGTGCCAGCAGCTTAGGCACACCAGACTATGGCTACACCTTC. Complete variable domain (other parts from reference TRBV7-2 and TRBJ1-2): GAGVSQSPSNKVTEKGKDVELRCDPISGHTALYWYRQSLGQGLEFLIYFQGNSAPDKSGLPSDRFSAERTGGSVSTLTIQRTQQEDSAVYLCASSLGTPDYGYTFGSGTRLTVV.

This sequence joins TRBV5-6 and TRBJ2-7; D may correspond to TRBD1 or TRBD2 (5 bases each). The CDR3 has 16 residues. Germline V lookup: CDR1 SGHDT, CDR2 YYEEEE. V lost 0 bases, J lost 5 bases, and 18 bases lay in between. The CDR3 here is CASSLGAGPTKDEQYF. CDR3 DNA: TGTGCCAGCAGCTTGGGGGCAGGGCCGACTAAAGACGAGCAGTACTTC.

This sequence joins TRBV4-1 and TRBJ2-4; 8 nucleotides match TRBD2. This CDR3 is 15 amino acids long. V shed 3 bases, J shed 5 bases, and the junction held 6 bases outside the gene matches. Per germline, CDR1 MGHRA and CDR2 YSYEKL. CDR3: CASSHGLAGQNIQYF. The CDR3 DNA sequence: TGCGCCAGCAGCCACGGACTAGCCGGGCAAAACATTCAGTACTTC.

This clone was counted only a few times. The same CDR3 also results from other DNA sequences found in this sample. The chain recombines TRBV18 with TRBJ2-5; D is undetermined. The CDR3 is made up of 12 amino acids. The V gene's germline CDR1 is KGHSH and CDR2 LQKENI. V lost 3 bases and J lost 0, with 2 bases in between. For the CDR3, the DNA is TGTGCCAGCTCACCGAACCAAGAGACCCAGTACTTC. Translated, it gives CASSPNQETQYF.

This chain uses TRBV6-6 with TRBJ1-3; D is unclear. Germline-derived CDR1 and CDR2 are MNHNY and SVGAGI (reference sequence). The CDR3 covers 15 residues. V lost 0 bases and J 1 base, leaving 7 bases between the germline ends. The DNA for the CDR3 is TGTGCCAGCAGTTACTCCCCAGATTCTGGAAACACCATATATTTT. Translation gives CASSYSPDSGNTIYF.

The genes are TRBV24-1 and TRBJ2-2; 10 bases align to TRBD1. Germline-derived CDR1 and CDR2 are KGHDR and SFDVKD. This CDR3 is built from 16 residues. V trimming: 3 bases; J trimming: 7 bases; junction bases outside the gene matches: 7. In nucleotides, the CDR3 is TGTGCCACCAGTGATCTGGGGACAGGGGAGGGCGGGGAGCTGTTTTTT. It yields the protein CATSDLGTGEGGELFF.

This chain links TRBV27 with TRBJ1-2, with 7 nucleotides matching TRBD1. This CDR3 region has 15 residues. Germline lookup yields CDR1 MNHEY and CDR2 SMNVEV (reference sequence). V was pared by 5 bases and J by 2 bases, with 8 bases of the junction left unmatched. The CDR3, as DNA: TGTGCCAGCAGTCTCCTACCGACAGGGAACTATGGCTACACCTTC. Residues: CASSLLPTGNYGYTF.

This clone was counted a single time. The genes are TRBV14 and TRBJ2-7; 15 positions agree with TRBD2. Germline CDR1 SGHDN, CDR2 FVKESK. After removal of 11 bases from V and 6 bases from J, the junction contained 14 bases not matched to a gene. The CDR3 contains 16 residues. DNA for the CDR3: TGTGCCCCCCTCCCGGGACTAGCGGGAGGAGCCCGCGAGCAGTACTTC. Residues: CAPLPGLAGGAREQYF.

The J gene is TRBJ2-3, the V gene TRBV5-6; D is unclear. With 0 bases removed from V and 3 bases from J, the gap between germline ends came to 2 bases. CDR3 size: 12 residues. Germline V gene lookup returns CDR1 SGHDT and CDR2 YYEEEE. The DNA for the CDR3 is TGTGCCAGCAGCTTGGCGACAGATACGCAGTATTTT. It codes for CASSLATDTQYF.